Reported below is one T cell receptor (beta chain). As yet, its antigen is unknown. This record belongs to a study of shared clonotypes between healthy human individuals. Each unsorted PBMC replicate got 300 ng genomic DNA, 25,000 to 30,000 genomes. Per the study methods: From ImmunoSEQ came sequences covering only the junction and carrying no quality scores, so filtering differed. The protocol was immunoSEQ multiplex PCR, while the TCRdb copy is restricted to in-frame clones and leaves out a portion. Clonal size and the V and J genes are those of that table, whereas D and trimming came from the DNA. The sample lists around 430,000 clones; roughly 77% were seen once. In unsorted samples, genomic DNA was obtained using roughly 90 million PBMCs. Notes on the study in general: Few donors limited the genetic and exposure-history diversity represented.

Germline V gene lookup returns CDR1 LNHDA and CDR2 SQIVND (reference sequence). The CDR3 sequence is 16 residues long. The V and J ends lost 4 bases and 5 bases respectively, with 20 bases between them. This clonotype was sampled from a woman aged 40 to 50 in good health. Some clones in this sample may be carry-over from other donors' samples. J is TRBJ2-5 and V is TRBV19; D not resolved. The source material was PBMCs. This CDR3 is CASSKGLHRLGETQYF. The CDR3 DNA is TGTGCCAGTAGTAAGGGTCTTCACCGCCTAGGGGAGACCCAGTACTTC.